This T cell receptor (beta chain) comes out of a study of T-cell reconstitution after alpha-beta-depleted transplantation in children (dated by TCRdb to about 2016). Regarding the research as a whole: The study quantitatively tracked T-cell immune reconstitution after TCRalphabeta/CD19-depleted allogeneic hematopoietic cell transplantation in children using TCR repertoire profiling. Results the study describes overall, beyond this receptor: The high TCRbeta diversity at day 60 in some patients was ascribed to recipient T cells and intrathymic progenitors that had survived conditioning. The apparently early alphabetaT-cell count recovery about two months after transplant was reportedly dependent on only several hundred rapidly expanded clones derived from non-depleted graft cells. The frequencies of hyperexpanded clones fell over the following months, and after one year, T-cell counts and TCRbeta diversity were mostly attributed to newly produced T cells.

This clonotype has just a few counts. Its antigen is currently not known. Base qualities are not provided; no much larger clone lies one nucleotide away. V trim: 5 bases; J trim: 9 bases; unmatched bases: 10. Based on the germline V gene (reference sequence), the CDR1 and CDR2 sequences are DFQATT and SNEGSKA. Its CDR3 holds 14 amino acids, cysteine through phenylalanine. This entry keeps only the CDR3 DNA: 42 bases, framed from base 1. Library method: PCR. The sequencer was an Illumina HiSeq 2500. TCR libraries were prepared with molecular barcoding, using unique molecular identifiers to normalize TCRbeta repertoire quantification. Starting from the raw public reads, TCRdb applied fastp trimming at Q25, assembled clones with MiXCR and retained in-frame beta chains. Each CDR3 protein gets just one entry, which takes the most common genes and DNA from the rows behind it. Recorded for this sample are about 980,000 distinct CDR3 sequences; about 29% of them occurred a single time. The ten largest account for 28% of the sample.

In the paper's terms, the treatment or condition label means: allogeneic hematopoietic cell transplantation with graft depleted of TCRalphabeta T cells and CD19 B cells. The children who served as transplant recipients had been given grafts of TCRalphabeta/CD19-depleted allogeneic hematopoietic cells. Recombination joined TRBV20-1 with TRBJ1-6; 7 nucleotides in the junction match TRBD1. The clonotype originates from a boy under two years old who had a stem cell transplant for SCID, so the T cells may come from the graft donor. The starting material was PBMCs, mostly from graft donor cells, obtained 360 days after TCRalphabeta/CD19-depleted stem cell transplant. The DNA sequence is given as TGCAGTGCTGGCCCCGGGACAGATAGTTCACCCCTCCACTTT. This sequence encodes CSAGPGTDSSPLHF.